Following are 7 T cell receptor beta chains from one sample sequenced in a study of OX40 agonist ivuxolimab in advanced cancers. Produced via immunoSEQ multiplex PCR; TCRdb's table is partial and in-frame only. The table shows around 80,000 clones, with approximately 92% occurring only once. The input for sequencing was CD4+ or CD8+ T cells sorted from blood, taken in a trial of the OX40 agonist ivuxolimab. The receptors originated from an adult with an advanced solid tumor such as melanoma, head and neck, liver or kidney cancer.

The chain recombines TRBV27 with TRBJ2-1; 8 positions match TRBD2. The CDR3 covers 17 residues. Germline CDR1 MNHEY, CDR2 SMNVEV (reference sequence). V was clipped by 3 bases and J by 5 bases; unmatched bases: 12. The CDR3 DNA is TGTGCCAGCAGTTTCCGCAGCCAGCGGGGGCCGGACAATGAGCAGTTCTTC. Translation: CASSFRSQRGPDNEQFF.

This sequence joins TRBV11-3 and TRBJ2-7; 8 bases line up with TRBD2. Trimming took 1 base from V and 5 from J; bases not matched to a gene: 1. The CDR3 covers 13 residues. Germline V CDR1 and CDR2: SGHNT, YENEEA. CDR3 in DNA: TGTGCCAGCAGCTTAGGGACTAGCAACGAGCAGTACTTC. Translated: CASSLGTSNEQYF.

The rearrangement uses TRBV7-9 and TRBJ2-7, with D perhaps matching TRBD1 (7 bases). There are 13 residues in the CDR3. Germline CDR1 SEHNR, CDR2 FQNEAQ (reference sequence). Trimming left V 5 bases short and J 6 bases short, with 14 bases between. CDR3 DNA: TGTGCCAGCAGCCAGGGGGGAAGCCTCGAGCAGTACTTC. It specifies CASSQGGSLEQYF.

The chain combines TRBV6-1 with TRBJ2-1, with TRBD2 matching 10 bases. The germline V gene has CDR1 MNHNS and CDR2 SASEGT. V gave up 2 bases and J gave up 8 bases; unmatched junction bases: 21. The CDR3 covers 20 residues. The CDR3 is CASSESGGLALGPLHHEQFF. In DNA, the CDR3 is TGTGCCAGCAGTGAAAGCGGGGGACTAGCGTTGGGGCCTTTACATCATGAGCAGTTCTTC.

V usage is TRBV12-2 and J usage is TRBJ2-2; TRBD2, as called in the table, went unchecked against the DNA. TRBV12-2 is a pseudogene segment. This CDR3 comprises 15 residues. CDR3 protein: CASRFSLLATGELFF. CDR3 coding DNA: TGTGCAAGTCGCTTTAGTTTACTAGCCACCGGGGAGCTGTTTTTT.

This clone was detected once. The chain couples TRBV9 to TRBJ2-2, with D perhaps matching TRBD2 (6 bases). The V end was cut by 0 bases, the J end by 4 bases, with 10 bases between. CDR3 length equals 15 residues. Looked up from germline, CDR1 is SGDLS and CDR2 is YYNGEE. The CDR3, as DNA: TGTGCCAGCAGCGTAGACGGGACTGCCACCGGGGAGCTGTTTTTT. This gives the protein CASSVDGTATGELFF. Full variable domain (outside the CDR3, taken from reference TRBV9 and TRBJ2-2): DSGVTQTPKHLITATGQRVTLRCSPRSGDLSVYWYQQSLDQGLQFLIQYYNGEERAKGNILERFSAQQFPDLHSELNLSSLELGDSALYFCASSVDGTATGELFFGEGSRLTVL.

V usage is TRBV5-1 and J usage is TRBJ2-7; D gene unclear. V lost 0 bases to trimming and J lost 5 bases, with 9 bases between them. The CDR3 runs 13 residues. Germline values: CDR1 SGHRS, CDR2 YFSETQ. CDR3 coding DNA: TGCGCCAGCAGCTTGGCGTCTCAGGACGAGCAGTACTTC. This codes for CASSLASQDEQYF. Using reference TRBV5-1 and TRBJ2-7 for the parts outside the CDR3, the full variable domain is KAGVTQTPRYLIKTRGQQVTLSCSPISGHRSVSWYQQTPGQGLQFLFEYFSETQRNKGNFPGRFSGRQFSNSRSEMNVSTLELGDSALYLCASSLASQDEQYFGPGTRLTVT.